These T cell receptor beta chains were read from a single sample in a study of blood T cell repertoires in COVID-19. TCRdb keeps only in-frame clones here, not all; method: immunoSEQ multiplex PCR. Of 300,000 to 400,000 clones listed, roughly 88% were seen once; the top ten hold roughly 2.9%. What was sequenced was peripheral blood. The receptors originated from a woman aged 25 to 39 with COVID-19, enrolled during active disease. Both conserved end residues are part of each CDR3. The D gene is left open where the match is weak. The size field is filled for only some rows; it gives once, few, many or a size class.

TRBV5-4	TRBD2	TRBJ2-1	-	TGTGCCAGCAGCCCCGGACTAGCGGGAGGGCTCAGTGATGAGCAGTTCTTC	CASSPGLAGGLSDEQFF
TRBV27	TRBD2	TRBJ2-4	-	TGTGCCAGCAGTCCGGGGGACTACTTAACCATTCAGTACTTC	CASSPGDYLTIQYF
TRBV9	-	TRBJ2-7	-	TGTGCCAGCAGCGTAGGTAATAGCGGAAACTCCTACGAGCAGTACTTC	CASSVGNSGNSYEQYF
TRBV18	-	TRBJ2-6	-	TGTGCCAGCTCACCCCTCTACGGGGGGCAGTCTGGGGCCAACGTCCTGACTTTC	CASSPLYGGQSGANVLTF
TRBV5-1	TRBD1	TRBJ2-6	-	TGCGCCAGCAGCCTGTCAGGGATCTCGGGACAGGTCCCCTCTGGGGCCAACGTCCTGACTTTC	CASSLSGISGQVPSGANVLTF
TRBV7-9	-	TRBJ2-2	-	TGTGCCAGCAGCTCGACAGGACGGGGCGGGGAGCTGTTTTTT	CASSSTGRGGELFF
TRBV24-1	TRBD2	TRBJ2-1	-	TGTGCCACCAGTAGCGGGGACTACAATGAGCAGTTCTTC	CATSSGDYNEQFF
TRBV28	-	TRBJ1-1	once	TGTGCCAGCAGTTTTCCGGGGAACACTGAAGCTTTCTTT	CASSFPGNTEAFF
TRBV28	-	TRBJ2-3	-	TGTGCCAGCAGCCTATACACAGATACGCAGTATTTT	CASSLYTDTQYF
TRBV7-2	TRBD1	TRBJ1-2	-	TGTGCCAGCAGCTTAAGCAGGGGGGATGGCTACACCTTC	CASSLSRGDGYTF
TRBV10-3	TRBD1	TRBJ1-4	-	TGTGCCACCTCTGACAGGGAGGATGAAAAACTGTTTTTT	CATSDREDEKLFF
TRBV28	-	TRBJ1-5	-	TGTGCCAGCAACCCGCTTCCAGGTCGCCTCAGCAATCAGCCCCAGCATTTT	CASNPLPGRLSNQPQHF
TRBV28	-	TRBJ2-7	once	TGTGCCAGCAGTCTAGACAGCAGACTCTCCTACGAGCAGTACTTC	CASSLDSRLSYEQYF
TRBV19	TRBD1	TRBJ2-7	-	TGTGCCAGTAGTATATTCCAGGGGGTCTACGAGCAGTACTTC	CASSIFQGVYEQYF
TRBV27	-	TRBJ1-1	-	TGTGCCAGCAGTCCCCTCGGGGGGCAGGACACTGAAGCTTTCTTT	CASSPLGGQDTEAFF
TRBV19	-	TRBJ2-5	-	TGTGCCAGTAGTAGCCAAGCGACCTACCAAGAGACCCAGTACTTC	CASSSQATYQETQYF
TRBV7-9	TRBD1	TRBJ2-7	few	TGTGCCAGCAGCTGGGACAGGGACTACGAGCAGTACTTC	CASSWDRDYEQYF
TRBV6-1	TRBD2	TRBJ2-7	-	TGTGCCAGCAGTGAGGGCAAATTAGCGGGAGGAAGCCCCTACGAGCAGTACTTC	CASSEGKLAGGSPYEQYF
TRBV5-1	-	TRBJ1-2	-	TGCGCCAGCAGCGCCGGGGGAGGGGCCGGTGGCTACACCTTC	CASSAGGGAGGYTF
TRBV5-6	-	TRBJ1-2	-	TGTGCCAGCAGCTTGCCAAGTACAGGGACTGGCTACACCTTC	CASSLPSTGTGYTF
TRBV28	-	TRBJ1-5	once	TGTGCCAGCGGGAGTATCCAGCATTTT	CASGSIQHF
TRBV5-5	-	TRBJ2-1	-	TGTGCCAGCAGCGGGGGGACTGGCTGGAATGAGCAGTTCTTC	CASSGGTGWNEQFF
TRBV19	TRBD2	TRBJ2-7	once	TGTGCCAGTAGTCTTCGGACTAGCGGGAGAAACTACGAGCAGTACTTC	CASSLRTSGRNYEQYF
TRBV5-8	TRBD1	TRBJ2-5	-	TGTGCCAGCAGCTTATATGGGACAGGACAAGAGACCCAGTACTTC	CASSLYGTGQETQYF
TRBV3-1/TRBV3-2	TRBD2	TRBJ2-1	-	TGTGCCAGCAGCCAAGGGACTAGCGGGAGCCCTCGCTCCTACAATGAGCAGTTCTTC	CASSQGTSGSPRSYNEQFF
TRBV5-1	-	TRBJ2-3	-	TGCGCCAGCAGCTTGGATTACACAGATACGCAGTATTTT	CASSLDYTDTQYF
TRBV5-1	-	TRBJ1-1	-	TGCGCCAGCAGCTTGGGCGACACCGAAGCTTTCTTT	CASSLGDTEAFF
TRBV6-5	-	TRBJ2-7	-	TGTGCCAGCAGGGAGGGGGGGCAGGACTACTACGAGCAGTACTTC	CASREGGQDYYEQYF
TRBV3-1/TRBV3-2	TRBD1	TRBJ1-1	few	TGTGCCAGCAGCCGACAGGGGTCAGGGGCTTTCTTT	CASSRQGSGAFF
TRBV7-9	TRBD2	TRBJ2-3	-	TGTGCCAGCAGCTTAGAGACTAGCGGGTCCACAGATACGCAGTATTTT	CASSLETSGSTDTQYF
TRBV27	TRBD2	TRBJ2-5	-	TGTGCCAGCAGTATTATGGGGCCAGCGGGATACCAAGAGACCCAGTACTTC	CASSIMGPAGYQETQYF
TRBV5-1	-	TRBJ1-2	-	TGCGCCAGCAGCTTGGAGGGGGTAGGATCGGGTGGCTACACCTTC	CASSLEGVGSGGYTF
TRBV11-2	TRBD1	TRBJ1-1	-	TGTGCCAGCAGCCTCTGGAGGACAGGGGATGGCACTGAAGCTTTCTTT	CASSLWRTGDGTEAFF
TRBV3-1/TRBV3-2	TRBD1	TRBJ2-5	once	TGTGCCAGTAACACAGGGGGCCCCCAAGAGACCCAGTACTTC	CASNTGGPQETQYF
TRBV5-1	-	TRBJ1-4	-	TGCGCCACTACACAGGGAACTAATGAAAAACTGTTTTTT	CATTQGTNEKLFF
TRBV10-3	TRBD1	TRBJ1-1	-	TGTGCCATCAGGGGGGACAGGGGGCCTGATGAAGCTTTCTTT	CAIRGDRGPDEAFF
TRBV28	TRBD1	TRBJ1-3	-	TGTGCCAGCAGTTCAGCCGGGACAGGGATTCTTTCTGGAAACACCATATATTTT	CASSSAGTGILSGNTIYF
TRBV30	TRBD2	TRBJ2-3	-	TGTGCTGCGGGGACAGGCCGGACTAGCGGGAGGTCAGATACGCAGTATTTT	CAAGTGRTSGRSDTQYF
TRBV7-8	TRBD1	TRBJ1-5	-	TGTGCCAGCAGCCCTCGACAGGGACTTAGCAATCAGCCCCAGCATTTT	CASSPRQGLSNQPQHF
TRBV12-3/TRBV12-4	-	TRBJ2-7	-	TGTGCCAGCAGTTTATCCGGTCCCTACGAGCAGTACTTC	CASSLSGPYEQYF